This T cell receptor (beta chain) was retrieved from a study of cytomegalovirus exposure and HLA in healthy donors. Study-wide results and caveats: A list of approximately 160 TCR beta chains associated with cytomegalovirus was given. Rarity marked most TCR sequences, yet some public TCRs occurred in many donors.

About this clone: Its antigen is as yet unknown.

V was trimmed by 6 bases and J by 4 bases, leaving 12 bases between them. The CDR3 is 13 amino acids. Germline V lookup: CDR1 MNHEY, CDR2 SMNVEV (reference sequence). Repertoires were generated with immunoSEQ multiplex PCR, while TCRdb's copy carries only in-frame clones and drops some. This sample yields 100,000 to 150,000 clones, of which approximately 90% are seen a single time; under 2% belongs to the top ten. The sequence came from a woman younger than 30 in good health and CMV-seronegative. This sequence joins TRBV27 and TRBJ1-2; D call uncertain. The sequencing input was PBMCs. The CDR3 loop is CASSRSAGYGYTF. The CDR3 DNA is TGTGCCAGCAGCCGATCGGCGGGCTATGGCTACACCTTC.